Presented here are 27 T cell receptor beta chains from one specimen sequenced in a study of PD-1 blockade in classical Hodgkin lymphoma. Noted time point: newly diagnosed, previously untreated cHL patient sample. The study purified CD4+ T cells from thawed PBMCs using magnetic negative selection. Only in-frame clones appear in the TCRdb table, and some are missing; sequencing was by immunoSEQ multiplex PCR. The sample carries 15,000 to 20,000 clones, 92% recorded once. Material: CD4+ T cells from blood. The source of these receptors is a human donor with classical Hodgkin lymphoma.

The V and J genes are TRBV7-8 and TRBJ1-2; 8 bases fit TRBD1. The CDR3 is made up of 15 amino acids. The germline gives CDR1 SGHVS, CDR2 FQNEAQ. V shed 5 bases and J 4 bases; nucleotides not matched to a gene: 9. Here the CDR3 DNA reads TGTGCCAGCAGCCCAAACAGGGGGGGGTCCTATGGCTACACCTTC. Translating it yields CASSPNRGGSYGYTF.

V is TRBV29-1 and J is TRBJ2-7; a possible D gene is TRBD1 (5 bases). Between the trimmed V and J ends, which lost 3 bases and 0 bases, there was a span of 12 bases. The germline gives CDR1 SQVTM, CDR2 ANQGSEA. CDR3 size: 14 residues. The CDR3 nucleotides are TGCAGCGTTGAGTTGACAGAGAGCTCCTACGAGCAGTACTTC. Translated, it gives CSVELTESSYEQYF.

This chain connects TRBV14 to TRBJ2-3; 9 bases agree with TRBD1. The germline V gene has CDR1 SGHDN and CDR2 FVKESK. There are 17 residues in the CDR3. V was clipped by 5 bases and J by 7 bases; unmatched bases: 16. CDR3 sequence: CASSEGVPGQGFHTQYF. CDR3 bases: TGTGCCAGCAGCGAAGGGGTTCCGGGACAGGGCTTCCATACGCAGTATTTT.

V is TRBV7-9 and J is TRBJ2-3; D perhaps matches TRBD2 (6 bases). The CDR3 contains 13 residues. Germline V CDR1 and CDR2: SEHNR, FQNEAQ (reference sequence). V was pared by 5 bases and J by 3 bases, with 9 bases between. CDR3 in DNA: TGTGCCAGCAGCAGTCTAGCGACAGATACGCAGTATTTT. Its protein product is CASSSLATDTQYF.

The chain carries TRBV12-5 and TRBJ2-7; unclear D gene. The CDR3 runs to 12 residues. CDR1 and CDR2 from the germline V gene are LGHNT and FRNRAP. The V end was cut by 6 bases, the J end by 7 bases, with 13 bases between. CDR3 sequence reads: CASGRDTREQYF. The CDR3 DNA follows: TGTGCTAGTGGCCGCGACACTCGAGAGCAGTACTTC.

This rearrangement joins TRBV5-4 to TRBJ1-4; 10 bases fit TRBD1. The germline gives CDR1 SGHNT, CDR2 YYREEE (reference sequence). The CDR3 consists of 16 residues. Trimming took 4 bases from V and 5 from J; bases not matched to a gene: 8. CDR3 sequence: CASSVDGTGVNEKLFF. In DNA, the CDR3 is TGTGCCAGCAGCGTGGACGGGACAGGGGTGAATGAAAAACTGTTTTTT. Full variable domain (remainder filled in from reference TRBV5-4 and TRBJ1-4): ETGVTQSPTHLIKTRGQQVTLRCSSQSGHNTVSWYQQALGQGPQFIFQYYREEENGRGNFPPRFSGLQFPNYSSELNVNALELDDSALYLCASSVDGTGVNEKLFFGSGTQLSVL.

CDR3: CASSSLPGLYF. The CDR3 DNA is TGTGCCAGCAGCTCGCTTCCAGGCCTATACTTC. The V gene is TRBV28, the J gene TRBJ2-7; D unresolved. CDR3 size: 11 residues. The V gene's germline CDR1 is MDHEN and CDR2 SYDVKM. Trimming cost V 6 bases and J 13 bases, with 16 bases left between them. Using reference TRBV28 and TRBJ2-7 for the parts outside the CDR3, the full variable domain is DVKVTQSSRYLVKRTGEKVFLECVQDMDHENMFWYRQDPGLGLRLIYFSYDVKMKEKGDIPEGYSVSREKKERFSLILESASTNQTSMYLCASSSLPGLYFGPGTRLTVT.

This chain links TRBV20-1 with TRBJ2-7; D assignment may be TRBD1 or TRBD2 (5 bases each). Germline V gene sequence: CDR1 DFQATT, CDR2 SNEGSKA (reference sequence). CDR3 length: 11 amino acids. The V end lost 5 bases, the J end lost 4 bases, and 9 bases lay between the germline ends. The CDR3 here is CSAQEGYEQYF. The CDR3 bases are TGCAGTGCTCAAGAGGGGTACGAGCAGTACTTC.

The chain couples TRBV10-3 to TRBJ2-1; tentatively, D is TRBD2 (6 bases). This CDR3 is 16 amino acids long. Deletions cut 4 bases from V and 7 bases from J, with 20 bases between. Germline lookup yields CDR1 ENHRY and CDR2 SYGVKD. CDR3: CAISGGGVDGRNEQFF. The CDR3 DNA reads as TGTGCCATCAGTGGGGGCGGGGTAGATGGGAGGAATGAGCAGTTCTTC.

This sequence joins TRBV5-4 and TRBJ2-5; maybe TRBD2 (6 bases). Between the trimmed V and J ends, which lost 4 bases and 4 bases, there was a span of 14 bases. Germline CDR1 and CDR2: SGHNT and YYREEE (reference sequence). The CDR3 contains 14 residues. The CDR3 spells CASSGGQGGETQYF. Here the CDR3 DNA reads TGTGCCAGCAGCGGGGGTCAGGGAGGAGAGACCCAGTACTTC. The variable domain in full, with the rest retrieved from reference TRBV5-4 and TRBJ2-5, is ETGVTQSPTHLIKTRGQQVTLRCSSQSGHNTVSWYQQALGQGPQFIFQYYREEENGRGNFPPRFSGLQFPNYSSELNVNALELDDSALYLCASSGGQGGETQYFGPGTRLLVL.

This clone appeared a single time. The rearrangement uses TRBV6-5 and TRBJ2-1; no clear D. The germline gives CDR1 MNHEY, CDR2 SVGAGI. This CDR3 region has 15 residues. V lost 5 bases and J lost 4, with 15 bases in between. The DNA for the CDR3 is TGTGCCAGCAGTACCCGGGCCCTGGGGTACAATGAGCAGTTCTTC. Translation: CASSTRALGYNEQFF.

The chain links TRBV29-1 to TRBJ2-2; D not certain. CDR3 length: 11 residues. Trimming stripped 8 bases from V and 3 bases from J, with 7 bases between. Germline-derived CDR1 and CDR2 are SQVTM and ANQGSEA. CDR3 bases: TGCAGCTCACGGGACACCGGGGAGCTGTTTTTT. As protein: CSSRDTGELFF.

This CDR3 reads CASSLLGQPQHF. Here the CDR3 DNA reads TGTGCCAGCAGCTTATTGGGTCAGCCCCAGCATTTT. This sequence joins TRBV7-2 and TRBJ1-5, with D hard to call. The germline V gene has CDR1 SGHTA and CDR2 FQGNSA. The CDR3 spans 12 residues. V gave up 2 bases and J gave up 6 bases, with 5 bases separating them.

The count of this clone is one. The V gene is TRBV7-3, the J gene TRBJ2-1; 11 bases fit TRBD2. The CDR3 has 17 amino acids. From germline, CDR1 is SGHTA and CDR2 FQGTGA. Trimming took 5 bases from V and 2 from J; bases not matched to a gene: 8. CDR3 amino acids: CASSPFLLAGAYNEQFF. DNA of the CDR3: TGTGCCAGCAGCCCCTTTCTACTAGCGGGAGCCTACAATGAGCAGTTCTTC.

V gene TRBV6-1 combines with J gene TRBJ2-1; 10 bases align to TRBD2. The CDR3 loop spans 15 amino acids. Germline-derived CDR1 and CDR2 are MNHNS and SASEGT. V was pared by 4 bases and J by 7 bases, with 7 bases of the junction left unmatched. The CDR3 DNA is TGTGCCAGCAGTGCCTCTAGCGGGAGTTGGAATGAGCAGTTCTTC. It yields the protein CASSASSGSWNEQFF.

This clone was counted a few times. The CDR3 loop is CASSWTGGSQPQHF. CDR3 coding DNA: TGTGCCAGCAGTTGGACAGGGGGCAGTCAGCCCCAGCATTTT. V and J are TRBV6-6 and TRBJ1-5, with 11 bases aligning to TRBD1. Per the germline V gene, CDR1 is MNHNY and CDR2 is SVGAGI (reference sequence). With V trimmed by 4 bases and J by 6 bases, 2 bases remained unmatched. This CDR3 spans 14 amino acids.

This chain joins TRBV11-3 and TRBJ1-1; D remains ambiguous. Germline lookup yields CDR1 SGHNT and CDR2 YENEEA. V shed 3 bases and J shed 3 bases, with 8 bases lying between them. The CDR3 covers 13 residues. The CDR3 sequence: CASSFDEDTEAFF. CDR3 coding DNA: TGTGCCAGCAGCTTTGACGAGGACACTGAAGCTTTCTTT. Using reference TRBV11-3 and TRBJ1-1 for the parts outside the CDR3, the full variable domain is EAGVVQSPRYKIIEKKQPVAFWCNPISGHNTLYWYLQNLGQGPELLIRYENEEAVDDSQLPKDRFSAERLKGVDSTLKIQPAELGDSAVYLCASSFDEDTEAFFGQGTRLTVV.

The chain uses TRBV6-1 and TRBJ1-1; D remains ambiguous. The germline CDR1 and CDR2 sequences are MNHNS and SASEGT. The CDR3 covers 12 residues. The V end lost 5 bases, the J end lost 4 bases, and 8 bases lay between the germline ends. CDR3 sequence (DNA): TGTGCCAGCAGTTGGGATTTCACTGAAGCTTTCTTT. Encoded protein: CASSWDFTEAFF.

The V call is TRBV10-3, the J call TRBJ2-1; D unclear. This CDR3 has 11 residues. V gave up 6 bases and J gave up 8 bases, with 8 bases separating them. Germline V gene sequence: CDR1 ENHRY, CDR2 SYGVKD. The CDR3 loop is CAIRRSDEQFF. CDR3 nucleotides: TGTGCCATCAGGCGTTCCGATGAGCAGTTCTTC.

The chain is built from TRBV28 and TRBJ1-4, with 7 bases lining up with TRBD1. The trim removed 2 bases at V and 0 bases at J, leaving 9 bases unmatched. Germline-derived CDR1 and CDR2 are MDHEN and SYDVKM. This CDR3 spans 18 amino acids. DNA of the CDR3: TGTGCCAGCAGTTTACAGGGGGTTTTACGGGCAACTAATGAAAAACTGTTTTTT. This encodes CASSLQGVLRATNEKLFF.

This chain joins TRBV4-1 and TRBJ2-7; D is undetermined. The germline V gene has CDR1 MGHRA and CDR2 YSYEKL. The CDR3 is 17 residues long. Trimming removed 1 base from V and 0 bases from J, with 16 bases in between. CDR3: CASSQAQITVLSYEQYF. The CDR3 nucleotides read TGCGCCAGCAGCCAAGCCCAGATTACAGTCCTCTCCTACGAGCAGTACTTC.

This clone showed up just once. This sequence joins TRBV5-1 and TRBJ1-1; a weak D match, TRBD1 (6 bases). Germline CDR1 is SGHRS and CDR2 is YFSETQ. V lost 1 base to trimming and J lost 1 base, with 11 bases between them. The length of the CDR3 is 15 residues. The CDR3 is CASSLSQGANTEAFF. The CDR3 bases are TGCGCCAGCAGCTTGTCACAGGGCGCGAACACTGAAGCTTTCTTT.

The rearrangement uses TRBV18 and TRBJ1-1; D is perhaps TRBD1 (5 bases). V gave up 1 base and J gave up 2 bases, with 8 bases separating them. This CDR3 has 14 amino acids. CDR1 is KGHSH, CDR2 LQKENI, per germline. The CDR3 bases are TGTGCCAGCTCACCACTCAGGGAAAACACTGAAGCTTTCTTT. Its protein is CASSPLRENTEAFF.

DNA for the CDR3: TGTGCCAGCAGCTTAGCAGGACTAGCCAAAAACATTCAGTACTTC. It translates to CASSLAGLAKNIQYF. The chain carries TRBV7-9 and TRBJ2-4; the D gene is possibly TRBD2 (5 bases). CDR3 length: 15 residues. Germline loops: CDR1 SEHNR, CDR2 FQNEAQ (reference sequence). The V and J ends lost 0 bases and 0 bases respectively, with 6 bases between them.

V is TRBV30 and J is TRBJ2-7; no reliable D call. CDR1 and CDR2 (germline): GTSNPN, SVGIG (reference sequence). The CDR3 totals 11 residues. The ends were cut back, 0 bases at V and 4 bases at J, with 4 bases in the middle. CDR3 loop: CAWSVVYEQYF. The CDR3 nucleotides are TGTGCCTGGAGTGTTGTGTACGAGCAGTACTTC.

The chain couples TRBV29-1 to TRBJ1-1; TRBD1 matches at 8 bases. CDR3 length: 13 amino acids. With V trimmed by 7 bases and J by 0 bases, 4 bases remained unmatched. CDR1 is SQVTM, CDR2 ANQGSEA, per germline. The CDR3 nucleotides read TGCAGCGCAAGGACAGGGCTGAACACTGAAGCTTTCTTT. It encodes CSARTGLNTEAFF. The full variable domain, its missing parts supplied by reference TRBV29-1 and TRBJ1-1, is SAVISQKPSRDICQRGTSLTIQCQVDSQVTMMFWYRQQPGQSLTLIATANQGSEATYESGFVIDKFPISRPNLTFSTLTVSNMSPEDSSIYLCSARTGLNTEAFFGQGTRLTVV.

This chain uses TRBV5-8 with TRBJ2-5; no reliable D call. The V end was cut by 0 bases, the J end by 1 base, with 10 bases between. CDR1 and CDR2 from the germline V gene are SGHTS and YDEGEE. The CDR3 loop spans 15 amino acids. CDR3 DNA sequence: TGTGCCAGCAGCTTGGTACAGACCTTCCAAGAGACCCAGTACTTC. The encoded protein is CASSLVQTFQETQYF. The full variable domain, in which reference TRBV5-8 and TRBJ2-5 provide the parts outside the CDR3, is EAGVTQSPTHLIKTRGQQATLRCSPISGHTSVYWYQQALGLGLQFLLWYDEGEERNRGNFPPRFSGRQFPNYSSELNVNALELEDSALYLCASSLVQTFQETQYFGPGTRLLVL.